This is a list of T cell receptor beta chains from one sample in a study of cytomegalovirus exposure and HLA in healthy donors. This table comes from immunoSEQ multiplex PCR, and its TCRdb copy is limited to in-frame clones, with some not included. The data show 90,000 or so clones, 65% to 80% seen once. The sample taken for sequencing was PBMCs. The receptors stem from a woman in her forties or fifties in good health and CMV-seropositive. CDR3s include the opening cysteine and the closing phenylalanine or tryptophan. Each record gives: J gene, V gene, D gene, clone size, CDR3 protein, CDR3 DNA. The D gene is left open where the match is weak. Not all rows give a size; the values are once, few, many and, for expanded clones, a class.

J gene: TRBJ2-3; V gene: TRBV5-1; D gene: TRBD2; clone size: NA; CDR3 protein: CASSFGSGRTDTQYF; CDR3 DNA: TGCGCCAGCAGCTTCGGCAGCGGGAGGACAGATACGCAGTATTTT
J gene: TRBJ1-5; V gene: TRBV7-9; D gene: TRBD1; clone size: few; CDR3 protein: CASSPGGGSNQPQHF; CDR3 DNA: TGTGCCAGCAGCCCCGGAGGGGGCAGCAATCAGCCCCAGCATTTT
J gene: TRBJ1-1; V gene: TRBV29-1; D gene: TRBD1; clone size: NA; CDR3 protein: CSVTGGGTEAFF; CDR3 DNA: TGCAGCGTGACAGGGGGTGGCACTGAAGCTTTCTTT
J gene: TRBJ2-5; V gene: TRBV5-4; D gene: NA; clone size: NA; CDR3 protein: CASSTGPRRETQYF; CDR3 DNA: TGTGCCAGCAGCACGGGTCCCAGAAGAGAGACCCAGTACTTC
J gene: TRBJ1-1; V gene: TRBV6-1; D gene: TRBD1; clone size: few; CDR3 protein: CASRTHTGVNTEAFF; CDR3 DNA: TGTGCCAGCAGGACCCATACAGGGGTTAACACTGAAGCTTTCTTT
J gene: TRBJ2-4; V gene: TRBV5-4; D gene: TRBD1; clone size: NA; CDR3 protein: CASSRDRGQLDIQYF; CDR3 DNA: TGTGCCAGCAGCAGGGACAGGGGTCAGCTTGACATTCAGTACTTC
J gene: TRBJ2-3; V gene: TRBV13; D gene: NA; clone size: NA; CDR3 protein: CASSFWTYTDTQYF; CDR3 DNA: TGTGCCAGCAGCTTCTGGACTTACACAGATACGCAGTATTTT
J gene: TRBJ1-2; V gene: TRBV5-4; D gene: NA; clone size: once; CDR3 protein: CASSFAAESGNTF; CDR3 DNA: TGTGCCAGCAGTTTTGCGGCGGAATCGGGTAACACCTTC
J gene: TRBJ2-3; V gene: TRBV19; D gene: TRBD2; clone size: NA; CDR3 protein: CASKRREGRFTDTQYF; CDR3 DNA: TGTGCCAGTAAAAGGCGGGAGGGCCGTTTCACAGATACGCAGTATTTT
J gene: TRBJ2-7; V gene: TRBV5-4; D gene: TRBD2; clone size: few; CDR3 protein: CASSPRRGREGLNEQYF; CDR3 DNA: TGTGCCAGCAGCCCCCGTAGGGGGCGGGAGGGCCTGAACGAGCAGTACTTC
J gene: TRBJ2-7; V gene: TRBV27; D gene: TRBD2; clone size: NA; CDR3 protein: CASSFSSGIREQYF; CDR3 DNA: TGTGCCAGCAGTTTTTCTAGCGGGATCCGCGAGCAGTACTTC
J gene: TRBJ2-7; V gene: TRBV19; D gene: TRBD2; clone size: NA; CDR3 protein: CASTTSGRANEQYF; CDR3 DNA: TGTGCCAGTACCACTAGCGGGAGGGCTAATGAGCAGTACTTC
J gene: TRBJ1-4; V gene: TRBV7-9; D gene: NA; clone size: NA; CDR3 protein: CASSLQGLNEKLFF; CDR3 DNA: TGTGCCAGCAGCTTACAGGGCTTAAATGAAAAACTGTTTTTT
J gene: TRBJ1-5; V gene: TRBV4-1; D gene: NA; clone size: few; CDR3 protein: CASSQGGPTQPQHF; CDR3 DNA: TGCGCCAGCAGCCAAGGAGGTCCGACTCAGCCCCAGCATTTT
J gene: TRBJ2-7; V gene: TRBV6-6; D gene: TRBD1; clone size: NA; CDR3 protein: CASSYSGQGAYEQYF; CDR3 DNA: TGTGCCAGCAGTTACTCGGGACAGGGTGCCTACGAGCAGTACTTC
J gene: TRBJ2-7; V gene: TRBV7-6; D gene: TRBD2; clone size: NA; CDR3 protein: CASSLVVAGVAEQYF; CDR3 DNA: TGTGCCAGCAGCTTAGTGGTAGCGGGAGTTGCCGAGCAGTACTTC
J gene: TRBJ2-7; V gene: TRBV7-2; D gene: TRBD1; clone size: NA; CDR3 protein: CASSLPGGPYEQYF; CDR3 DNA: TGTGCCAGCAGCCTGCCAGGGGGACCCTACGAGCAGTACTTC
J gene: TRBJ1-1; V gene: TRBV6-6; D gene: TRBD1; clone size: NA; CDR3 protein: CASTPDRVGTEAFF; CDR3 DNA: TGTGCCAGCACCCCTGACAGGGTTGGCACTGAAGCTTTCTTT
J gene: TRBJ2-7; V gene: TRBV5-1; D gene: NA; clone size: NA; CDR3 protein: CASSSTSGQVNLEQYF; CDR3 DNA: TGCGCCAGCAGCTCCACCTCGGGACAAGTGAACCTCGAGCAGTACTTC
J gene: TRBJ2-1; V gene: TRBV2; D gene: TRBD2; clone size: NA; CDR3 protein: CASSKTSGSLDEQFF; CDR3 DNA: TGTGCCAGCAGTAAAACTAGCGGGAGTCTCGATGAGCAGTTCTTC
J gene: TRBJ1-1; V gene: TRBV7-7; D gene: NA; clone size: NA; CDR3 protein: CASRPLSNTEAFF; CDR3 DNA: TGTGCTAGCAGACCTTTGAGCAACACTGAAGCTTTCTTT
J gene: TRBJ2-1; V gene: TRBV28; D gene: TRBD2; clone size: NA; CDR3 protein: CASSIPPSSGAYNEQFF; CDR3 DNA: TGTGCCAGCAGTATTCCACCTTCTAGCGGGGCCTACAATGAGCAGTTCTTC
J gene: TRBJ1-2; V gene: TRBV18; D gene: NA; clone size: NA; CDR3 protein: CASSPVDYGYTF; CDR3 DNA: TGTGCCAGCTCACCAGTCGACTATGGCTACACCTTC
J gene: TRBJ1-6; V gene: TRBV11-2; D gene: NA; clone size: NA; CDR3 protein: CASSSSFGGVSDSPLHF; CDR3 DNA: TGTGCCAGCAGCTCTAGCTTCGGAGGGGTGAGTGATTCACCCCTCCACTTT
J gene: TRBJ1-1; V gene: TRBV7-2; D gene: TRBD1; clone size: NA; CDR3 protein: CASSRGTGGFDEAFF; CDR3 DNA: TGTGCCAGCAGCCGAGGGACAGGGGGATTCGATGAAGCTTTCTTT
J gene: TRBJ1-3; V gene: TRBV18; D gene: NA; clone size: NA; CDR3 protein: CASSLRGDFSSGNTIYF; CDR3 DNA: TGTGCCAGCTCACTCAGAGGGGACTTCAGCTCTGGAAACACCATATATTTT
J gene: TRBJ1-2; V gene: TRBV2; D gene: NA; clone size: once; CDR3 protein: CASSEDGRQAKINYGYTF; CDR3 DNA: TGTGCCAGCAGTGAAGATGGGAGGCAGGCCAAAATAAACTATGGCTACACCTTC
J gene: TRBJ1-1; V gene: TRBV7-9; D gene: NA; clone size: NA; CDR3 protein: CASSGQAQGFMNTEAFF; CDR3 DNA: TGTGCCAGCAGCGGGCAGGCCCAGGGCTTTATGAACACTGAAGCTTTCTTT
J gene: TRBJ2-7; V gene: TRBV1; D gene: NA; clone size: NA; CDR3 protein: CTSSQDPSRLAVSPPYEQYF; CDR3 DNA: TGCACCAGCAGCCAAGATCCCTCGAGACTAGCAGTCTCCCCCCCCTACGAGCAGTACTTC
J gene: TRBJ2-2; V gene: TRBV7-9; D gene: NA; clone size: NA; CDR3 protein: CASSLLVADLPGELFF; CDR3 DNA: TGTGCCAGCAGCTTATTGGTGGCAGATCTCCCCGGGGAGCTGTTTTTT
J gene: TRBJ2-3; V gene: TRBV9; D gene: TRBD2; clone size: NA; CDR3 protein: CASSVGAGGTDTQYF; CDR3 DNA: TGTGCCAGCAGCGTAGGAGCGGGGGGCACAGATACGCAGTATTTT
J gene: TRBJ2-5; V gene: TRBV4-3; D gene: NA; clone size: few; CDR3 protein: CASSLSHTANTQYF; CDR3 DNA: TGCGCCAGCAGCCTATCGCACACCGCAAACACCCAGTACTTC
J gene: TRBJ2-2; V gene: TRBV6-1; D gene: NA; clone size: NA; CDR3 protein: CASSERSGVHTGELFF; CDR3 DNA: TGTGCCAGCAGTGAAAGGTCCGGGGTCCACACCGGGGAGCTGTTTTTT
J gene: TRBJ2-7; V gene: TRBV30; D gene: TRBD1; clone size: NA; CDR3 protein: CAWSTGAYEQYF; CDR3 DNA: TGTGCCTGGAGCACAGGGGCCTACGAGCAGTACTTC
J gene: TRBJ1-5; V gene: TRBV28; D gene: TRBD1; clone size: few; CDR3 protein: CASRAGTGHSEPQHF; CDR3 DNA: TGTGCCAGCAGGGCCGGGACAGGTCATTCGGAGCCCCAGCATTTT
J gene: TRBJ2-7; V gene: TRBV28; D gene: TRBD1; clone size: NA; CDR3 protein: CASGDRAAYEQYF; CDR3 DNA: TGTGCCAGCGGGGACAGGGCAGCCTACGAGCAGTACTTC
J gene: TRBJ1-2; V gene: TRBV9; D gene: NA; clone size: NA; CDR3 protein: CASSVSVLAEFYGYTF; CDR3 DNA: TGTGCCAGCAGCGTATCAGTTTTGGCGGAATTCTATGGCTACACCTTC
J gene: TRBJ2-7; V gene: TRBV10-2; D gene: TRBD1; clone size: once; CDR3 protein: CASSESFTDRDEQYF; CDR3 DNA: TGCGCCAGCAGTGAGTCCTTTACGGACAGGGACGAGCAGTACTTC
J gene: TRBJ1-4; V gene: TRBV19; D gene: NA; clone size: NA; CDR3 protein: CASSIVGTTNEKLFF; CDR3 DNA: TGTGCCAGTAGTATAGTCGGGACAACTAATGAAAAACTGTTTTTT
J gene: TRBJ2-3; V gene: TRBV4-2; D gene: TRBD1; clone size: NA; CDR3 protein: CASSPDRGTDTQYF; CDR3 DNA: TGTGCCAGCAGCCCCGACAGGGGCACAGATACGCAGTATTTT
J gene: TRBJ1-3; V gene: TRBV28; D gene: NA; clone size: few; CDR3 protein: CASSLSPGGRNTIYF; CDR3 DNA: TGTGCCAGCAGTTTAAGCCCGGGGGGACGAAACACCATATATTTT
J gene: TRBJ2-5; V gene: TRBV28; D gene: NA; clone size: NA; CDR3 protein: CASSLTATPPRPQYF; CDR3 DNA: TGTGCCAGCAGTTTAACGGCTACCCCGCCCAGGCCCCAGTACTTC
J gene: TRBJ1-6; V gene: TRBV2; D gene: NA; clone size: NA; CDR3 protein: CASKDSGSPLHF; CDR3 DNA: TGTGCCAGCAAGGACTCTGGGTCACCCCTCCACTTT
J gene: TRBJ2-3; V gene: TRBV7-8; D gene: NA; clone size: few; CDR3 protein: CASSSGQFTDTQYF; CDR3 DNA: TGTGCCAGCAGCTCAGGACAGTTCACAGATACGCAGTATTTT
J gene: TRBJ1-2; V gene: TRBV30; D gene: NA; clone size: NA; CDR3 protein: CAWSRGKIPTNGYTF; CDR3 DNA: TGTGCCTGGAGTAGGGGAAAAATCCCGACGAACGGCTACACCTTC
J gene: TRBJ1-2; V gene: TRBV19; D gene: NA; clone size: NA; CDR3 protein: CASSSSRDALRAGGYTF; CDR3 DNA: TGTGCCAGTAGTTCGTCGAGAGACGCTTTGCGAGCGGGTGGCTACACCTTC
J gene: TRBJ2-1; V gene: TRBV18; D gene: TRBD1; clone size: NA; CDR3 protein: CASFPDRGPYNEQFF; CDR3 DNA: TGTGCCAGCTTCCCGGACAGGGGGCCGTACAATGAGCAGTTCTTC
J gene: TRBJ2-5; V gene: TRBV19; D gene: NA; clone size: NA; CDR3 protein: CASSPGAQGTQYF; CDR3 DNA: TGTGCCAGTAGCCCCGGCGCGCAGGGGACCCAGTACTTC
J gene: TRBJ1-1; V gene: TRBV9; D gene: NA; clone size: NA; CDR3 protein: CASSPLIGGEAFF; CDR3 DNA: TGTGCCAGCAGCCCCTTAATCGGGGGTGAAGCTTTCTTT
J gene: TRBJ1-4; V gene: TRBV6-4; D gene: NA; clone size: few; CDR3 protein: CASSEPRRLWSLYEKLFF; CDR3 DNA: TGTGCCAGCAGTGAACCCCGCAGACTGTGGAGTTTATATGAAAAACTGTTTTTT
J gene: TRBJ1-5; V gene: TRBV6-5; D gene: TRBD1; clone size: NA; CDR3 protein: CASSRTGVGQPQHF; CDR3 DNA: TGTGCCAGCAGTCGGACAGGGGTGGGTCAGCCCCAGCATTTT